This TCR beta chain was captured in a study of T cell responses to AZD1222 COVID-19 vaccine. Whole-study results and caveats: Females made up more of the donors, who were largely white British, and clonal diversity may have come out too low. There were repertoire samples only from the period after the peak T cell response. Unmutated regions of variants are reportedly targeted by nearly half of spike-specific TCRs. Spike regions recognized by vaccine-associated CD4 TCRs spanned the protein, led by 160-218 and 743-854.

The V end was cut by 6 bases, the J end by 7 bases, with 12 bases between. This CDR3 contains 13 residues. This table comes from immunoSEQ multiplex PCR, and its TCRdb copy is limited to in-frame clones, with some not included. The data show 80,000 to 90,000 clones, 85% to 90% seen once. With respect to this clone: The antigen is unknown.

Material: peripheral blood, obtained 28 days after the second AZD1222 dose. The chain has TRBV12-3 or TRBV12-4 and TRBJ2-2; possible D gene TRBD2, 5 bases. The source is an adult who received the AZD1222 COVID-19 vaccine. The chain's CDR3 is CASRGAGIGELFF. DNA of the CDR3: TGTGCCAGCAGGGGAGCAGGCATCGGGGAGCTGTTTTTT.